These 10 T cell receptor beta chains were all obtained from the same sample, sequenced in a study of beta chain features in type 1 diabetes. Expressed TCRB transcripts were sequenced because the isolated RNA had all been reverse transcribed beforehand. Profiling relied on immunoSEQ multiplex PCR, and the TCRdb table lists in-frame clones only, not all of them. The data hold under 400,000 clones, with approximately 15% observed a single time. Material for sequencing was central memory CD4+ T cells from blood. The source is a man aged 30-40 years in good health.

This clone has a handful of counts. The rearrangement uses TRBV7-2 and TRBJ2-7; no definite D call. With 7 bases removed from V and 2 bases from J, the gap between germline ends came to 15 bases. The CDR3 is 14 amino acids. CDR1 and CDR2 (germline): SGHTA, FQGNSA. The CDR3 reads CASTIKETPYEQYF. CDR3 sequence (DNA): TGTGCCAGCACTATAAAAGAGACTCCCTACGAGCAGTACTTC.

V and J are TRBV6-5 and TRBJ1-3, with no clear D. This CDR3 spans 12 amino acids. With 7 bases removed from V and 0 bases from J, the gap between germline ends came to 4 bases. CDR1 and CDR2 (germline): MNHEY, SVGAGI. The CDR3 spells CASTSSGNTIYF. The CDR3 DNA reads TGTGCCAGCACATCCTCTGGAAACACCATATATTTT.

The V and J genes are TRBV11-2 and TRBJ2-1; 12 bases align to TRBD2. CDR3 length: 16 amino acids. Germline lookup yields CDR1 SGHAT and CDR2 FQNNGV. After removal of 6 bases from V and 2 bases from J, the junction contained 5 bases not matched to a gene. Here the CDR3 DNA reads TGTGCCAGCAGTCGGACTAGCGGGACAACCTACAATGAGCAGTTCTTC. Its translation is CASSRTSGTTYNEQFF.

J is TRBJ2-1 and V is TRBV6-1; tentative D call: TRBD1 (6 bases). This CDR3 is built from 13 residues. V was pared by 0 bases and J by 10 bases, with 10 bases between. The V gene's germline CDR1 is MNHNS and CDR2 SASEGT. CDR3 DNA sequence: TGTGCCAGCAGTGAAGCGTCAGGGGTCGAGCAGTTCTTC. Its translation: CASSEASGVEQFF.

This chain connects TRBV7-3 to TRBJ1-1; D is unresolved. The CDR3 has 14 residues. The germline CDR1 and CDR2 sequences are SGHTA and FQGTGA. V was clipped by 4 bases and J by 5 bases, with 14 bases between them. CDR3 sequence (DNA): TGTGCCAGCAGCTCGGATGCCCGGGTAACTGAAGCTTTCTTT. Translating it yields CASSSDARVTEAFF.

The chain couples TRBV2 to TRBJ1-4, with D hard to call. Germline V CDR1 and CDR2: SNHLY, FYNNEI. V was trimmed by 2 bases and J by 8 bases, leaving 12 bases between them. The CDR3 consists of 14 residues. CDR3 nucleotide sequence: TGTGCCAGCAGTGAACCTCCGGGTGGGGAAAAACTGTTTTTT. As protein: CASSEPPGGEKLFF. Full variable domain (outside the CDR3, taken from reference TRBV2 and TRBJ1-4): EPEVTQTPSHQVTQMGQEVILRCVPISNHLYFYWYRQILGQKVEFLVSFYNNEISEKSEIFDDQFSVERPDGSNFTLKIRSTKLEDSAMYFCASSEPPGGEKLFFGSGTQLSVL.

The table lists this clone with a few counts. The V and J genes are TRBV7-9 and TRBJ2-3; D remains unclear. The CDR3 consists of 15 residues. Germline V gene sequence: CDR1 SEHNR, CDR2 FQNEAQ (reference sequence). Trimming took off 0 bases at V and 6 bases at J, with 13 bases between the two ends. The CDR3 region has the DNA TGTGCCAGCAGCTTAGCAGGGTCGTCACTCGATACGCAGTATTTT. Protein product: CASSLAGSSLDTQYF.

The gene calls are TRBV30 and TRBJ1-5; no definite D call. V was pared by 0 bases and J by 5 bases, with 11 bases between. This CDR3 contains 14 residues. Germline CDR1 reads GTSNPN; CDR2 reads SVGIG (reference sequence). CDR3 in amino acids: CAWSVRQTYQPQHF. The CDR3 region has the DNA TGTGCCTGGAGTGTAAGGCAAACCTATCAGCCCCAGCATTTT.

V and J are TRBV5-1 and TRBJ2-3, with D perhaps matching TRBD2 (6 bases). CDR1 is SGHRS and CDR2 is YFSETQ in the germline V gene. The ends were cut back, 0 bases at V and 6 bases at J, with 11 bases in the middle. The CDR3 contains 14 residues. CDR3 sequence reads: CASSLVGGVDTQYF. The CDR3 nucleotides read TGCGCCAGCAGCTTGGTTGGAGGGGTGGATACGCAGTATTTT.

This clone occurred many times. This rearrangement joins TRBV5-4 to TRBJ2-1; 9 nucleotides line up with TRBD2. Looked up from germline, CDR1 is SGHNT and CDR2 is YYREEE (reference sequence). Trimming removed 2 bases from V and 9 bases from J; junction bases left unmatched: 9. The CDR3 spans 15 residues. The CDR3 DNA follows: TGTGCCAGCAGCTTCGCGGGGGGGGCCGGAAGTGAGCAGTTCTTC. Protein: CASSFAGGAGSEQFF.